This TCR beta chain is from a study of beta chain features in type 1 diabetes. Broader study findings: The question left open here concerned HLA type influencing TCRB rearrangement. Sequencing used cDNA, and cells with high TCR expression could therefore be over-represented. Patients' naive, central memory and regulatory TCRB repertoires appeared more alike than those of healthy donors. People with Type 1 diabetes carried modestly yet significantly shorter TCRB CDR3s in all four CD4+ subsets.

The authors reverse transcribed all of the isolated RNA, so sequencing captured expressed TCRB transcripts. Generated by immunoSEQ multiplex PCR, the TCRdb table keeps only in-frame clones and is missing some. Found here are more than 550,000 clones, roughly 13% of them singletons; the top ten hold less than 0.04%. The CDR3 contains 14 residues. The V gene lost 0 bases and the J gene lost 4 bases, with 11 bases spanning the gap. Per the germline V gene, CDR1 is GTSNPN and CDR2 is SVGIG (reference sequence). This clone was seen a handful of times. The antigen remains unidentified. CD45RO/CCR7/CD25/CD127/CD95/CD27 staining was used to isolate CD4+ naive, central memory, regulatory and stem cell-like memory cells by sorting.

The TCR sequence derives from a man between 18 and 29 years old with type 1 diabetes. The sequenced sample was naive CD4+ T cells from blood. V gene TRBV30 combines with J gene TRBJ2-3; a possible D gene is TRBD2 (5 bases). The CDR3 DNA reads TGTGCCTGGAGTGTACTCGGGGTGGCAGATACGCAGTATTTT. Protein sequence: CAWSVLGVADTQYF.